The present entry profiles one T cell receptor (beta chain) with its context. The data were obtained in a study of blood T cell repertoires in COVID-19. Study details: Samples of COVID-19 (acute and convalescent) were obtained from the United States, Italy and Spain. Sources were T cells, B-cell-depleted T cells, or PBMCs; the material itself was cDNA or gDNA.

Method: immunoSEQ multiplex PCR; TCRdb's copy keeps in-frame clones and lacks some. The repertoire has 120,000 to 150,000 clones, 85% to 90% of them found once; the top ten carry approximately 10%. The CDR3 runs to 15 residues. With V trimmed by 6 bases and J by 1 base, 6 bases remained unmatched. From germline, CDR1 is MNHEY and CDR2 SMNVEV (reference sequence). The chain employs TRBV27 and TRBJ2-3, with 8 nucleotides matching TRBD2. The sequence was obtained from a woman of 80 years or more with acute or convalescent COVID-19. The sequenced sample was peripheral blood. CDR3 bases: TGTGCCAGCAGCCGAGGGCGGGGGGGCACAGATACGCAGTATTTT. This encodes CASSRGRGGTDTQYF.